This TCR beta chain was recovered during a study of blood T cell repertoires in COVID-19. At the level of the study: COVID-19 samples, acute and convalescent, were from the United States, Italy and Spain. PBMCs, B-cell-depleted T cells, or T cells provided the cDNA or gDNA that made up the material.

Original processing notes: Estimation of nucleated cell counts was performed using reference gene primer amplification. Libraries were prepared by immunoSEQ multiplex PCR; TCRdb keeps only in-frame clonotypes and omits some of them. V and J calls and clone size come straight from that table; D and trimming were deduced from the DNA. This table holds some 170,000 clones, 80% to 90% found once. The CDR3 has 15 residues. Germline CDR1 SQVTM, CDR2 ANQGSEA. Losses at the gene ends were 5 bases for V and 6 bases for J; bases not matched to a gene: 13. This chain connects TRBV29-1 to TRBJ2-1; 7 positions agree with TRBD1. The receptor's source is a woman aged 70-85 years with COVID-19, enrolled during active disease. Input material: peripheral blood. This CDR3 is CSVHSGQFLSNEQFF. Written as DNA, the CDR3 is TGCAGCGTTCATTCGGGACAGTTCTTATCCAATGAGCAGTTCTTC.